The clone carrying this T cell receptor beta chain was observed a single time. This entry is derived from a study of blood T cell repertoires in COVID-19. Study information: The United States, Italy and Spain provided the acute and convalescent COVID-19 samples. T cells, B-cell-depleted T cells, or PBMCs supplied cDNA or gDNA.

As handled by the study authors: Amplification of reference gene primers was used by the study to estimate nucleated cell counts. Assay: immunoSEQ multiplex PCR; the TCRdb copy retains only in-frame clones and omits some. D and trimming were read from the DNA, whereas the V and J calls and clone size are those reported in that table. The repertoire holds tens of thousands of clones, with over 80% as singletons. CDR3 length: 15 residues. Trimming at V came to 4 bases and at J to 0 bases, leaving 3 bases not matched to a gene. From germline, CDR1 is SGHRS and CDR2 YFSETQ. The J gene is TRBJ2-7, the V gene TRBV5-1; the match to TRBD1 covers 11 bases. The sequence was obtained from a man aged 45-60 years with active COVID-19. Sequencing input: peripheral blood. The chain's CDR3 is CASSLGTGGSYEQYF. In DNA, the CDR3 is TGCGCCAGCAGCCTGGGGACAGGGGGCTCCTACGAGCAGTACTTC.